This section outlines one T cell receptor beta chain sequence together with its context. No antigen is known for it. Trimming shortened V by 4 bases and J by 9 bases, and 23 bases separated the two germline ends. The CDR3 consists of 17 residues. From germline, CDR1 is SGDLS and CDR2 YYNGEE. Sequencing of the DNA from cultured CD4+ T cells was carried out with the Oncomine TCR Beta short-read assay. In this case, cultured CD4+ T cells provided the extracted genomic DNA. TCRdb used MiXCR to reprocess the PCR reads, holding one entry per CDR3 protein. Among about 9,000 distinct CDR3 sequences listed, over 35% were seen once. These data are taken from a study of vaccination and CD4 T cells after COVID-19. The wider study: Post-COVID samples had a sampling time that fell a median about 100 days after diagnosis (range 35 to 161). Overlapping spike peptides from SARS-CoV-2, HCoV-NL63, HCoV-OC43 and HCoV-229E served to stimulate the cells.

Sample treatment: approximately 9-day PBMC culture with coronavirus spike peptide pools or control peptides (ViraFEST assay). During the years 2011-2018, before the COVID-19 pandemic, the unexposed donor's CD4+ T cells were collected. Cell culture was performed with two million PBMCs per well in the presence of approximately 10 IU/ml IL-2 and about 9.4 ug/ml peptide pools. Where cells permitted, unexposed-donor CD4+ T cells were probed with SARS-CoV-2 S/N and four cold-coronavirus spikes. The TCR was taken from a human donor in good health. V is TRBV9 and J is TRBJ1-6, with no clear D. Sequenced input: CD4+ T cells from blood, cultured in vitro. Written as DNA, the CDR3 is TGTGCCAGCAGCTCCCTTGGTGGTTGGTCATCGGTTTCACCCCTCCACTTT. It yields the protein CASSSLGGWSSVSPLHF.